The next 2 T cell receptor beta chains were all read from a single sample in a study of blood T cell repertoires in COVID-19. Repertoires were generated with immunoSEQ multiplex PCR, while TCRdb's copy carries only in-frame clones and drops some. Among a few hundred thousand clones listed, 85% to 90% were seen once. Sequenced sample: PBMCs or T cells enriched from blood (not recorded which). These TCRs come from a woman in her fifties or sixties in a cohort exposed to, infected with or recovered from COVID-19 (not recorded which).

The CDR3 coding sequence is TGTGCCAGCGCGGAGAATCCTGGAAACACCATATATTTT. This encodes CASAENPGNTIYF. This sequence joins TRBV6-5 and TRBJ1-3, with unresolved D. Per germline, CDR1 MNHEY and CDR2 SVGAGI. Trimming left V 8 bases short and J 2 bases short, with 10 bases between. The length of the CDR3 is 13 residues.

The gene calls are TRBV9 and TRBJ2-3; D ambiguous. V lost 0 bases, J lost 0 bases, and 8 bases lay in between. This CDR3 region has 15 residues. Germline V CDR1 and CDR2: SGDLS, YYNGEE. CDR3: CASSVDSTSTDTQYF. As DNA, the CDR3 is TGTGCCAGCAGCGTAGACTCAACTAGCACAGATACGCAGTATTTT.